This TCR beta chain originates from a study of T cell responses to AZD1222 COVID-19 vaccine. Assay: immunoSEQ multiplex PCR; the TCRdb copy retains only in-frame clones and omits some. The data show more than 100,000 clones, about 92% seen once. Analyses pooled second doses at about 4 or about 12 weeks. Study observations and caveats: Breadth and depth of Spike-specific TCRs rose after two AZD1222 doses. Donors were chiefly white British, with a greater number of females, and clonal diversity was perhaps underestimated.

Worth noting for this clone: Its antigen is unidentified.

The material was peripheral blood, obtained 28 days after the second AZD1222 dose. This clonotype was obtained from an adult who received the AZD1222 COVID-19 vaccine.

The CDR3 DNA sequence: TGTGCCAGCTCACTGGCAGAAAATCAGCCCCAGCATTTT. Its translation: CASSLAENQPQHF. The chain links TRBV18 to TRBJ1-5; D is unclear. Trimming left V 4 bases short and J 4 bases short, with 8 bases between. The CDR3 is 13 residues long. Germline V lookup: CDR1 KGHSH, CDR2 LQKENI.